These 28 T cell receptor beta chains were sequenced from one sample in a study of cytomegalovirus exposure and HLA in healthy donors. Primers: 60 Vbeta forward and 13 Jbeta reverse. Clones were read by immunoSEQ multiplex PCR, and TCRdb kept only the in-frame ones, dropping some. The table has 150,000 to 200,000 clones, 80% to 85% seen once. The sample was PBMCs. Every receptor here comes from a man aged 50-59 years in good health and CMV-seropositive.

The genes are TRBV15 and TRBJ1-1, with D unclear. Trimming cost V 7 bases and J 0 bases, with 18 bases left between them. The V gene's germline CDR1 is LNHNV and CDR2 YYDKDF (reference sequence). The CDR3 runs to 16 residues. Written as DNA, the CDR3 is TGTGCCACCAAAGCGTCTACAAACCGGTTGAACACTGAAGCTTTCTTT. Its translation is CATKASTNRLNTEAFF.

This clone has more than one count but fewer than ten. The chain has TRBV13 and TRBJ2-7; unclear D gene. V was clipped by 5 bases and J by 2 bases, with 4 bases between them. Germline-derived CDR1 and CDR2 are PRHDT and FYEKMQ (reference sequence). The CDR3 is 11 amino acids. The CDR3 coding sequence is TGTGCCAGCAGCATCACCTACGAGCAGTACTTC. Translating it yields CASSITYEQYF. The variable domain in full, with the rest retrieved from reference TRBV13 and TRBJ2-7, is AAGVIQSPRHLIKEKRETATLKCYPIPRHDTVYWYQQGPGQDPQFLISFYEKMQSDKGSIPDRFSAQQFSDYHSELNMSSLELGDSALYFCASSITYEQYFGPGTRLTVT.

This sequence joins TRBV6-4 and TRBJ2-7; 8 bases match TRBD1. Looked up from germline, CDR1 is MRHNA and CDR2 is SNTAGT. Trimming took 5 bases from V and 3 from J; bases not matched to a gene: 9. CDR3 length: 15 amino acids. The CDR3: CASSQHPGQDYEQYF. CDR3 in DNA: TGTGCCAGCAGTCAACATCCGGGACAGGACTACGAGCAGTACTTC.

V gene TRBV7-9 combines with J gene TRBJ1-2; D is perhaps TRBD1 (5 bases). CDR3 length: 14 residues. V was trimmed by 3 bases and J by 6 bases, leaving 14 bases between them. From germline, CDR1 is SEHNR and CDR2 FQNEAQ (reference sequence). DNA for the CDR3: TGTGCCAGCAGCTTTGTCGGAGGGGCCCATGGCTACACCTTC. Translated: CASSFVGGAHGYTF.

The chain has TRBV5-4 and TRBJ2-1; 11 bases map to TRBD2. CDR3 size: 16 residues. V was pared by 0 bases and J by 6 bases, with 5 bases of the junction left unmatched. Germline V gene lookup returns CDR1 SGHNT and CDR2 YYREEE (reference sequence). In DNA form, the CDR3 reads TGTGCCAGCAGCTTGGATAGACTAGCGGGATCCAATGAGCAGTTCTTC. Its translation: CASSLDRLAGSNEQFF. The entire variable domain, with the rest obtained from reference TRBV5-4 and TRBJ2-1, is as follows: ETGVTQSPTHLIKTRGQQVTLRCSSQSGHNTVSWYQQALGQGPQFIFQYYREEENGRGNFPPRFSGLQFPNYSSELNVNALELDDSALYLCASSLDRLAGSNEQFFGPGTRLTVL.

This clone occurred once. CDR3 protein: CAWSHAVGGVQETQYF. The DNA for the CDR3 is TGTGCCTGGAGTCACGCGGTAGGGGGAGTTCAGGAGACCCAGTACTTC. The rearrangement links TRBV30 to TRBJ2-5, with D maybe TRBD1 (6 bases). The V end was cut by 2 bases, the J end by 5 bases, with 21 bases between. The germline CDR1 and CDR2 sequences are GTSNPN and SVGIG (reference sequence). The CDR3 contains 16 residues.

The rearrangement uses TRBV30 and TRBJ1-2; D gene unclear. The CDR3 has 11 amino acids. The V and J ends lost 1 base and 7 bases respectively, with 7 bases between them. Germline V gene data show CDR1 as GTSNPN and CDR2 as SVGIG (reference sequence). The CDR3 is CAWSERGGYTF. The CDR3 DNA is TGTGCCTGGAGTGAACGGGGTGGCTACACCTTC.

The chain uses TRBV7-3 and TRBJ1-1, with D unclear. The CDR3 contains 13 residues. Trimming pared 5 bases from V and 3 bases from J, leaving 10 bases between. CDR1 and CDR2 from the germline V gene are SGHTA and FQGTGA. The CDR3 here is CASSANSDTEAFF. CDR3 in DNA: TGTGCCAGCAGCGCAAACAGTGACACTGAAGCTTTCTTT.

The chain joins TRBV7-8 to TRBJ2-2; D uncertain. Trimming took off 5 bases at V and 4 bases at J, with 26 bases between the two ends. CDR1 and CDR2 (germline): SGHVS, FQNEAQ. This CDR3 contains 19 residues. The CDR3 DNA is TGTGCCAGCAGCCCACAGAATGGTCCAGGCCAAATAATCACCGGGGAGCTGTTTTTT. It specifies CASSPQNGPGQIITGELFF. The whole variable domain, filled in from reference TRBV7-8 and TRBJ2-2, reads GAGVSQSPRYKVAKRGQDVALRCDPISGHVSLFWYQQALGQGPEFLTYFQNEAQLDKSGLPSDRFFAERPEGSVSTLKIQRTQQEDSAVYLCASSPQNGPGQIITGELFFGEGSRLTVL.

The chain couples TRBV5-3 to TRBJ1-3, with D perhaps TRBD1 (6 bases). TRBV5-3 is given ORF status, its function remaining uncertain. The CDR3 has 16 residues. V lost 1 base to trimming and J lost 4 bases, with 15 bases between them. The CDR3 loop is CARSLLPGVKGNTIYF. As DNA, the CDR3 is TGTGCCAGAAGCTTGCTCCCAGGGGTAAAAGGAAACACCATATATTTT.

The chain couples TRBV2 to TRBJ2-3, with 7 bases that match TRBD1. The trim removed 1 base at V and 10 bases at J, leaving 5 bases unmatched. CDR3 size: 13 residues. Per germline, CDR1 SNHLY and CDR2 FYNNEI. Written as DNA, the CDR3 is TGTGCCAGCAGTGAAGAACAGGGGTGGGCGCAGTATTTT. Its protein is CASSEEQGWAQYF.

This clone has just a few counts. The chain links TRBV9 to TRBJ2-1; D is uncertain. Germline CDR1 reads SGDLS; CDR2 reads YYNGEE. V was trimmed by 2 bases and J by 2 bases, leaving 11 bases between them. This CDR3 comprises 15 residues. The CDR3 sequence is CASSVDMGTYNEQFF. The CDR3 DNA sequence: TGTGCCAGCAGCGTGGATATGGGCACCTACAATGAGCAGTTCTTC.

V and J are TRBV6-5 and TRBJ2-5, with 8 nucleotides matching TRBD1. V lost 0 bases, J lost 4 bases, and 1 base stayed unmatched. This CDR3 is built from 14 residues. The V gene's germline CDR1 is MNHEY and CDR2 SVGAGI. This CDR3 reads CASSYSTGVETQYF. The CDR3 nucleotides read TGTGCCAGCAGTTACTCGACAGGGGTAGAGACCCAGTACTTC.

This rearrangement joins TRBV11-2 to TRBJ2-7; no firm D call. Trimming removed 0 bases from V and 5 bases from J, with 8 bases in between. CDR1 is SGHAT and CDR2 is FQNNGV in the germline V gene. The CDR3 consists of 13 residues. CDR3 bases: TGTGCCAGCAGCTTAGAGATTCGGGACGAGCAGTACTTC. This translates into CASSLEIRDEQYF.

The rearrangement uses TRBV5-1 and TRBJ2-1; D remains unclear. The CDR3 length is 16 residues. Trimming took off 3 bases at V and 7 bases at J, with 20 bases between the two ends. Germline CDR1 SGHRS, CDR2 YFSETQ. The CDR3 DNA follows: TGCGCCAGCAGCTCAACGGGTGCCCTAAGGCGGAATGAGCAGTTCTTC. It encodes CASSSTGALRRNEQFF.

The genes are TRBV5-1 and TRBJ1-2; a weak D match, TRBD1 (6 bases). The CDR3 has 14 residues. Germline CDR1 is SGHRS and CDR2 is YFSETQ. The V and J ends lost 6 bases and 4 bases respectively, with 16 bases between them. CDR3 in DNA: TGCGCCAGCAAACAGGGAAGGGGCTTCTATGGCTACACCTTC. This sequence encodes CASKQGRGFYGYTF.

CDR3 loop: CSVGGTGSRNSYGYTF. In DNA, the CDR3 is TGCAGCGTTGGGGGGACAGGGAGTAGAAATAGCTATGGCTACACCTTC. The rearrangement joins TRBV29-1 to TRBJ1-2; 9 bases line up with TRBD1. The germline gives CDR1 SQVTM, CDR2 ANQGSEA. This CDR3 contains 16 residues. V lost 4 bases and J lost 4; bases outside the gene matches: 13. Full variable domain (missing parts from reference TRBV29-1 and TRBJ1-2): SAVISQKPSRDICQRGTSLTIQCQVDSQVTMMFWYRQQPGQSLTLIATANQGSEATYESGFVIDKFPISRPNLTFSTLTVSNMSPEDSSIYLCSVGGTGSRNSYGYTFGSGTRLTVV.

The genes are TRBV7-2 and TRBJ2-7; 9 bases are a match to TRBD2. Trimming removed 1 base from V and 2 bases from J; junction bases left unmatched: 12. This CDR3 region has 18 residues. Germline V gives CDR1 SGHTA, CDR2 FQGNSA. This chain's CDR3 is CASSLGLAGTRLPYEQYF. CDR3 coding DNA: TGTGCCAGCAGCTTAGGTCTAGCGGGGACGAGACTCCCCTACGAGCAGTACTTC. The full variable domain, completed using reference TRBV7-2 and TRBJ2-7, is GAGVSQSPSNKVTEKGKDVELRCDPISGHTALYWYRQSLGQGLEFLIYFQGNSAPDKSGLPSDRFSAERTGGSVSTLTIQRTQQEDSAVYLCASSLGLAGTRLPYEQYFGPGTRLTVT.

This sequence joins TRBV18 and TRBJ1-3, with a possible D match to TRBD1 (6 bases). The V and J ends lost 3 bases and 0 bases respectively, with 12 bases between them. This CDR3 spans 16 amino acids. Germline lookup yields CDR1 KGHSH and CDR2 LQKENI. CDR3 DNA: TGTGCCAGCTCACCGAGACAGGAGCCCTCTGGAAACACCATATATTTT. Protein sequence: CASSPRQEPSGNTIYF.

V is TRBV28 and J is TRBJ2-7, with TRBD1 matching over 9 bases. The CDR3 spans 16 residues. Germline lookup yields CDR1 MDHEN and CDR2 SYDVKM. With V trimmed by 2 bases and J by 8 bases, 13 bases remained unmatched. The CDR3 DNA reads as TGTGCCAGCAGTTTACTCGGGACAGGGACGTTCGGGCAGCAGTACTTC. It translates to CASSLLGTGTFGQQYF.

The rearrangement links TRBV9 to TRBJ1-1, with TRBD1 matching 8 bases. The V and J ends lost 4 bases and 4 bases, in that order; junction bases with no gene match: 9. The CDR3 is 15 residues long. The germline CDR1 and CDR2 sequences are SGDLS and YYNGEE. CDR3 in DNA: TGTGCCAGCAGCCCCCCACAGGGGGAGATCACTGAAGCTTTCTTT. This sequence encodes CASSPPQGEITEAFF. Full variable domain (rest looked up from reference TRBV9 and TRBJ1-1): DSGVTQTPKHLITATGQRVTLRCSPRSGDLSVYWYQQSLDQGLQFLIQYYNGEERAKGNILERFSAQQFPDLHSELNLSSLELGDSALYFCASSPPQGEITEAFFGQGTRLTVV.

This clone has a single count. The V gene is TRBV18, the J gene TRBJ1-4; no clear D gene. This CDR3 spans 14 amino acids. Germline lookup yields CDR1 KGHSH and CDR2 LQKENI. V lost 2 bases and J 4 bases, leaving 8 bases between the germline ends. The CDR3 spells CASSPEHVNEKLFF. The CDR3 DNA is TGTGCCAGCTCACCAGAACACGTTAATGAAAAACTGTTTTTT. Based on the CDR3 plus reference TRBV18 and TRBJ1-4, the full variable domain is NAGVMQNPRHLVRRRGQEARLRCSPMKGHSHVYWYRQLPEEGLKFMVYLQKENIIDESGMPKERFSAEFPKEGPSILRIQQVVRGDSAAYFCASSPEHVNEKLFFGSGTQLSVL.

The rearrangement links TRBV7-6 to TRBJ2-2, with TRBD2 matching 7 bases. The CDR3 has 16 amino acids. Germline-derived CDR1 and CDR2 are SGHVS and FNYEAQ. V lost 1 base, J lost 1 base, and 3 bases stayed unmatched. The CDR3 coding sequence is TGTGCCAGCAGCTTAGAAGAGCGGGGGAACACCGGGGAGCTGTTTTTT. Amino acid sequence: CASSLEERGNTGELFF. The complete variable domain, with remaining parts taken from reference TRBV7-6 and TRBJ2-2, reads GAGVSQSPRYKVTKRGQDVALRCDPISGHVSLYWYRQALGQGPEFLTYFNYEAQQDKSGLPNDRFSAERPEGSISTLTIQRTEQRDSAMYRCASSLEERGNTGELFFGEGSRLTVL.

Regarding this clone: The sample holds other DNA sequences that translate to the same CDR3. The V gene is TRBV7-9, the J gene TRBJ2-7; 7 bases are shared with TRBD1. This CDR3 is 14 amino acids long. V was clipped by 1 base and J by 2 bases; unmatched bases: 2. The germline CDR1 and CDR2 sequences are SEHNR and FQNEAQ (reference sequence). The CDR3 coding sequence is TGTGCCAGCAGCTTAGGACAGGGTACCTACGAGCAGTACTTC. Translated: CASSLGQGTYEQYF.

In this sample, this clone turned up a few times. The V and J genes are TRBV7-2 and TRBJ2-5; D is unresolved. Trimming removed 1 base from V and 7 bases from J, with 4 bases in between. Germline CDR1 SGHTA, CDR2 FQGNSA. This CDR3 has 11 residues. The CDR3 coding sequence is TGTGCCAGCAGCTTAGGCGGGACCCAGTACTTC. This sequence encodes CASSLGGTQYF.

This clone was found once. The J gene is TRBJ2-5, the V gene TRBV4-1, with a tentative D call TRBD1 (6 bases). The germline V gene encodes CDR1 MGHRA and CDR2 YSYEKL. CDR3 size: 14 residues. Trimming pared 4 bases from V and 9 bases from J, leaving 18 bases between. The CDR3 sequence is CASSLRDNPGAQYF. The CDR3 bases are TGCGCCAGCAGCCTCCGGGACAACCCAGGGGCCCAGTACTTC.

CDR3 nucleotides: TGCGCCAGCAGCCACCCGACACGAGAGACCCAGTACTTC. This sequence encodes CASSHPTRETQYF. The chain employs TRBV4-1 and TRBJ2-5; the D is unclear. Trimming shortened V by 3 bases and J by 4 bases, and 9 bases separated the two germline ends. Germline V gene data show CDR1 as MGHRA and CDR2 as YSYEKL. The CDR3 has 13 amino acids.

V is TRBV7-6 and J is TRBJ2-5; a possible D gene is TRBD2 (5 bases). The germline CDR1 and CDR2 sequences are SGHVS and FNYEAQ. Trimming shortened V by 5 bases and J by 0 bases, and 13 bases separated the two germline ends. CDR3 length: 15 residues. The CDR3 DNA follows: TGTGCCAGCAGCCCCACGGGAAGGTACCAAGAGACCCAGTACTTC. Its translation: CASSPTGRYQETQYF.